Below, 21 T cell receptor beta chains from the same sample are listed, as sequenced in a study of shared clonotypes between healthy human individuals (dated by TCRdb to 2019 to 2021). Receptor libraries were prepared by the immunoSEQ multiplex PCR assay. Drawn from immuneACCESS, this table holds only the in-frame rearrangements with V and J called that TCRdb kept. Clones are partly lost; checked studies trace under half to an unresolved V gene and leave the rest unexplained. Across this sample there are about 490,000 clones, with approximately 80% seen only once. The ten largest make up 13% of the sample. Sequences were obtained from PBMCs. These receptors all come from a middle-aged woman in good health. Some clones in this sample may be carry-over from other donors' samples.

The V gene is TRBV28, the J gene TRBJ1-6; 7 positions agree with TRBD1. V was clipped by 6 bases and J by 11 bases; unmatched bases: 4. The germline V gene has CDR1 MDHEN and CDR2 SYDVKM. This CDR3 region has 12 residues. CDR3 in DNA: TGTGCCAGCAGCGGAACAGGGGCACCCCTCCACTTT. Translation gives CASSGTGAPLHF.

This clone was detected ten times or more. The sample contains more than one DNA sequence encoding this CDR3. CDR3 loop: CASSLLRESLVNEQYF. CDR3 in DNA: TGTGCCAGCAGTTTACTCCGGGAGTCCCTCGTTAACGAGCAGTACTTC. The chain joins TRBV28 to TRBJ2-7; a weak D match, TRBD2 (6 bases). V lost 2 bases and J lost 5, with 19 bases in between. The CDR3 runs 16 residues. CDR1 MDHEN and CDR2 SYDVKM come from the germline V gene.

V gene TRBV6-7 combines with J gene TRBJ2-1, with 8 nucleotides matching TRBD2. TRBV6-7 belongs to the ORF category, with a function that is uncertain. Germline trimming cut 5 bases from V and 0 bases from J; bases unmatched to any gene: 6. This CDR3 comprises 16 residues. CDR3 DNA: TGTGCCAGCAGTGGTGGACTAGCCTTCTCCTACAATGAGCAGTTCTTC. Protein: CASSGGLAFSYNEQFF.

The sample holds a few counts of this clone. V usage is TRBV6-1 and J usage is TRBJ2-7; a weak D match, TRBD2 (6 bases). The CDR3 loop spans 16 amino acids. Germline V gene data show CDR1 as MNHNS and CDR2 as SASEGT. Trimming left V 3 bases short and J 0 bases short, with 15 bases between. Written as DNA, the CDR3 is TGTGCCAGCAGTGATGGGGGGTGGATAAGCTCCTACGAGCAGTACTTC. Residues: CASSDGGWISSYEQYF.

This chain links TRBV6-6 with TRBJ1-1; 7 bases line up with TRBD1. The germline V gene has CDR1 MNHNY and CDR2 SVGAGI (reference sequence). Germline trimming cut 5 bases from V and 5 bases from J; bases unmatched to any gene: 11. CDR3 length: 15 amino acids. CDR3 in amino acids: CASSKRQGSNTEAFF. In DNA, the CDR3 is TGTGCCAGCAGTAAAAGACAGGGTTCAAATACTGAAGCTTTCTTT.

This clone was counted only a few times. With a far larger clone one base away, a read error is the likely cause. This chain joins TRBV6-1 and TRBJ2-7, with TRBD1 matching 9 bases. The V gene's germline CDR1 is MNHNS and CDR2 SASEGT. The CDR3 has 15 amino acids. V lost 5 bases and J lost 2; bases outside the gene matches: 7. CDR3: CASSFEGQGPYEQYF. The CDR3 DNA follows: TGTGCCAGCAGTTTTGAGGGACAGGGACCCTACGAGCAGTACTTC.

The V call is TRBV6-5, the J call TRBJ2-7; D assignment may be TRBD1 or TRBD2 (5 bases each). This CDR3 comprises 12 residues. V dropped 8 bases and J dropped 0 bases, with 8 bases sitting between them. CDR1 MNHEY and CDR2 SVGAGI come from the germline V gene. The CDR3 nucleotides are TGTGCCAGCGGGGACGTCTCCTACGAGCAGTACTTC. Its protein product is CASGDVSYEQYF.

The V call is TRBV11-2, the J call TRBJ1-6; 7 positions match TRBD1. CDR3 length equals 15 residues. CDR1 is SGHAT, CDR2 FQNNGV, per germline. V lost 5 bases, J lost 10 bases, and 11 bases stayed unmatched. The chain's CDR3 is CASSPTGNKRSPLHF. As DNA, the CDR3 is TGTGCCAGCAGCCCGACAGGGAATAAGCGCTCACCCCTCCACTTT.

The gene calls are TRBV6-1 and TRBJ2-7, with 10 nucleotides matching TRBD2. Germline loops: CDR1 MNHNS, CDR2 SASEGT. The CDR3 totals 17 residues. With V trimmed by 1 base and J by 5 bases, 11 bases remained unmatched. The CDR3 region has the DNA TGTGCCAGCAGTGAAGAAAGAGGGAGCGGGAGGGGGAACGAGCAGTACTTC. Its translation: CASSEERGSGRGNEQYF.

The chain joins TRBV5-1 to TRBJ2-3, with TRBD1 as a possible D gene (6 bases). Looked up from germline, CDR1 is SGHRS and CDR2 is YFSETQ. The CDR3 covers 18 residues. V lost 2 bases and J 0 bases, leaving 19 bases between the germline ends. The CDR3 loop is CASSLTLTPTGSTDTQYF. DNA for the CDR3: TGCGCCAGCAGCTTAACGTTAACACCAACAGGGAGCACAGATACGCAGTATTTT.

This chain connects TRBV28 to TRBJ1-3; D call uncertain. This CDR3 spans 18 amino acids. V was shortened by 2 bases and J by 1 base, with 18 bases between the two germline ends. CDR1 MDHEN and CDR2 SYDVKM come from the germline V gene. CDR3 bases: TGTGCCAGCAGTTTACCGGGCAAAAGCTCGGGATCTGGAAACACCATATATTTT. It is translated as CASSLPGKSSGSGNTIYF.

The gene calls are TRBV4-3 and TRBJ2-4; D uncertain. Trimming pared 0 bases from V and 2 bases from J, leaving 11 bases between. CDR3 length equals 16 residues. Germline V CDR1 and CDR2: LGHNA, YSLEER. The CDR3 loop is CASSQDRKGPKNIQYF. For the CDR3, the DNA is TGCGCCAGCAGCCAAGATCGGAAGGGCCCCAAAAACATTCAGTACTTC.

This clone was detected ten times or more. V usage is TRBV14 and J usage is TRBJ2-3, with D unresolved. CDR1 SGHDN and CDR2 FVKESK come from the germline V gene. V gave up 0 bases and J gave up 2 bases, with 12 bases separating them. The CDR3 extends over 16 amino acids. CDR3 sequence: CASSQDVASFTDTQYF. In nucleotides, the CDR3 is TGTGCCAGCAGCCAAGATGTAGCAAGCTTCACAGATACGCAGTATTTT.

In its sample, this clone was seen once. This chain links TRBV19 with TRBJ2-1, with 13 bases aligning to TRBD2. Unmatched junction bases numbered 12, after V lost 7 bases and J lost 9 bases. This CDR3 comprises 16 residues. Germline values: CDR1 LNHDA, CDR2 SQIVND (reference sequence). The chain's CDR3 is CASTRTSGGLNSEQFF. The CDR3 nucleotides read TGTGCCAGTACCAGGACTAGCGGGGGACTTAATAGTGAGCAGTTCTTC.

This sequence joins TRBV19 and TRBJ2-2, with 7 bases matching TRBD2. The CDR3 runs to 17 residues. With 8 bases clipped from V and 0 bases from J, the junction kept 12 bases outside the gene matches. Germline-derived CDR1 and CDR2 are LNHDA and SQIVND (reference sequence). DNA of the CDR3: TGTGCCAGTCAATCGGAGCGGCTAGCGGCGAACACCGGGGAGCTGTTTTTT. This translates into CASQSERLAANTGELFF.

Details on this clone: This sequence is one base from a far larger clone and is likely a read error. In the same sample, other DNA sequences code for this CDR3. This chain uses TRBV2 with TRBJ2-7; D not resolved. This CDR3 has 11 residues. Trimming stripped 6 bases from V and 0 bases from J, with 3 bases between. CDR1 SNHLY and CDR2 FYNNEI come from the germline V gene. This CDR3 is CASSYSYEQYF. The CDR3 DNA reads as TGTGCCAGCAGCTACTCCTACGAGCAGTACTTC.

Concerning this clone: The sample has other DNA sequences that encode this CDR3 too. The chain uses TRBV5-1 and TRBJ2-7; unclear D gene. The germline V gene has CDR1 SGHRS and CDR2 YFSETQ. The V and J ends lost 1 base and 0 bases respectively, with 5 bases between them. The CDR3 is 13 amino acids. CDR3 amino acids: CASSLTPSYEQYF. DNA of the CDR3: TGCGCCAGCAGCTTGACACCCTCCTACGAGCAGTACTTC.

CDR3 sequence reads: CATSRGQGASTDTQYF. The CDR3 DNA is TGTGCCACCAGCAGGGGACAGGGGGCTAGCACAGATACGCAGTATTTT. The V and J genes are TRBV15 and TRBJ2-3; 12 nucleotides align to TRBD1. Germline values: CDR1 LNHNV, CDR2 YYDKDF (reference sequence). J gave up 0 bases and V 3 bases, and 1 base lay outside the gene matches. The CDR3 is 16 residues long.

This chain connects TRBV7-6 to TRBJ2-1, with 8 bases matching TRBD2. Germline CDR1 reads SGHVS; CDR2 reads FNYEAQ. The CDR3 spans 16 residues. Losses at the gene ends were 0 bases for V and 12 bases for J; bases not matched to a gene: 13. In DNA form, the CDR3 reads TGTGCCAGCAGCTTAGCGGCGCGGGAGGTACCCAAGGGGCAGTTCTTC. The encoded protein is CASSLAAREVPKGQFF. Filled out from reference TRBV7-6 and TRBJ2-1, the complete variable domain reads GAGVSQSPRYKVTKRGQDVALRCDPISGHVSLYWYRQALGQGPEFLTYFNYEAQQDKSGLPNDRFSAERPEGSISTLTIQRTEQRDSAMYRCASSLAAREVPKGQFFGPGTRLTVL.

A word on this clone: Other nucleotide sequences in the sample specify the same CDR3. The chain uses TRBV11-2 and TRBJ2-7; D not resolved. Germline V gene lookup returns CDR1 SGHAT and CDR2 FQNNGV. The CDR3 totals 14 residues. The V gene lost 1 base and the J gene lost 1 base, with 8 bases spanning the gap. Here the CDR3 DNA reads TGTGCCAGCAGCTTAGCTGTCGTATCCTACGAGCAGTACTTC. Translated, it gives CASSLAVVSYEQYF.

The chain carries TRBV30 and TRBJ2-2, with unresolved D. This CDR3 is 14 amino acids long. Germline CDR1 GTSNPN, CDR2 SVGIG (reference sequence). Trimming took off 5 bases at V and 0 bases at J, with 10 bases between the two ends. This chain's CDR3 is CAWRLTANTGELFF. The CDR3 DNA reads as TGTGCCTGGCGATTGACTGCGAACACCGGGGAGCTGTTTTTT.